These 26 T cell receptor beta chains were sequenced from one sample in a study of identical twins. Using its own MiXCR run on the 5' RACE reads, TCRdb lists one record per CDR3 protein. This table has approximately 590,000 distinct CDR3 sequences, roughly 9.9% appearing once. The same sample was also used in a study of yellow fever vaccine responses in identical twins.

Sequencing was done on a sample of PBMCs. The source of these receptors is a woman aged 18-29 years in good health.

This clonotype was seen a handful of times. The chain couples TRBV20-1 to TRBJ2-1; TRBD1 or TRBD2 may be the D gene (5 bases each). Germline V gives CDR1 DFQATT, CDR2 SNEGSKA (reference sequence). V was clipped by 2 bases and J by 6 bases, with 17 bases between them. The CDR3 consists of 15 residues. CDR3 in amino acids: CSARSFGAYGNEQFF. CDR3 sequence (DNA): TGCAGTGCTAGATCGTTCGGGGCCTACGGCAATGAGCAGTTCTTC.

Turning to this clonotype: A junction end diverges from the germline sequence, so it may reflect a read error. CDR3 nucleotide sequence: TGTGCCAGCAGCCCGGGCGATTTTGGAAACACCATATACTTT. This gives the protein CASSPGDFGNTIYF. The chain links TRBV7-3 to TRBJ1-3; D remains ambiguous. The CDR3 runs 14 residues. CDR1 and CDR2 (germline): SGHTA, FQGTGA.

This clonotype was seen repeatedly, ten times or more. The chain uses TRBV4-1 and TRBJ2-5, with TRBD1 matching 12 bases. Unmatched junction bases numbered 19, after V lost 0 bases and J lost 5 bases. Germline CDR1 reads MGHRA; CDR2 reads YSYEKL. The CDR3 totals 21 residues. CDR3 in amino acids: CASSQDLSGTGGHRVRETQYF. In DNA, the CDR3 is TGCGCCAGCAGCCAAGATTTGAGTGGGACAGGGGGCCATCGGGTTAGGGAGACCCAGTACTTC.

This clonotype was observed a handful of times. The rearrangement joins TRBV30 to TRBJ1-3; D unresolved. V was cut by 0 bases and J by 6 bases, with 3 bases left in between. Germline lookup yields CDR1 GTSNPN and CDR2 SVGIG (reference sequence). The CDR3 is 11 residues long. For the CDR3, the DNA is TGTGCCTGGAGTGTGGTAAACACCATATATTTT. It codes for CAWSVVNTIYF.

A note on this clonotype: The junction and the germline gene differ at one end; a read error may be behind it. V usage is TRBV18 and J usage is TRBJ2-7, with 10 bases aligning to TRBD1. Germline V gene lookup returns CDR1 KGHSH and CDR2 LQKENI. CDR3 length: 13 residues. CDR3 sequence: CASSLGQGYEQNF. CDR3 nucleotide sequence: TGTGCCAGCTCACTGGGACAGGGGTACGAGCAGAACTTC.

CDR3 in amino acids: CASSLAGGANNEQFF. DNA of the CDR3: TGCGCCAGCAGCTTGGCAGGGGGCGCGAACAATGAGCAGTTCTTC. This rearrangement joins TRBV5-1 to TRBJ2-1, with 8 bases aligning to TRBD1. CDR1 SGHRS and CDR2 YFSETQ come from the germline V gene. The CDR3 loop spans 15 amino acids. V shed 0 bases and J 5 bases; nucleotides not matched to a gene: 4.

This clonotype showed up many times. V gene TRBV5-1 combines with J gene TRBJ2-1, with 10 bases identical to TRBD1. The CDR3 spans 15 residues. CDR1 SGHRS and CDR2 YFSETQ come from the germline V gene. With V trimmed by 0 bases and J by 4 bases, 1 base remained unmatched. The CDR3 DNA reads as TGCGCCAGCAGCTTGGGGGACAGGGGATACAATGAGCAGTTCTTC. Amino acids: CASSLGDRGYNEQFF.

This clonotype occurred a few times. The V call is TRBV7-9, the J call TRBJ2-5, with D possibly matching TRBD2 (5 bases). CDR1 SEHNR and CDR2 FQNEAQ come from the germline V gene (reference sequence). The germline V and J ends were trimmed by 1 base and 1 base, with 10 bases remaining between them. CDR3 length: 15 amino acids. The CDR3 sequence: CASSLVTGIQETQYF. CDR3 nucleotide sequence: TGTGCCAGCAGCTTAGTTACCGGGATCCAAGAGACCCAGTACTTC.

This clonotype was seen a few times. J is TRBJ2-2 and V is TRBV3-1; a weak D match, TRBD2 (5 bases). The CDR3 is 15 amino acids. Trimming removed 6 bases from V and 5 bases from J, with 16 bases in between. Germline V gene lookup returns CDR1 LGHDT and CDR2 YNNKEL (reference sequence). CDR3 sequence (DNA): TGTGCCAGCAGTTTCCGGGCCGGGGAAACCGGGGAGCTGTTTTTT. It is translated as CASSFRAGETGELFF.

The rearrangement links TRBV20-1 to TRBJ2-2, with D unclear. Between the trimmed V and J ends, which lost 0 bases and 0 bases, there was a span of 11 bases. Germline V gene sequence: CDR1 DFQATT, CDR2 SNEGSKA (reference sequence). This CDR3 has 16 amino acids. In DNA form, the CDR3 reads TGCAGTGCTAGAGAGTACAGAGTAGCGAACACCGGGGAGCTGTTTTTT. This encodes CSAREYRVANTGELFF.

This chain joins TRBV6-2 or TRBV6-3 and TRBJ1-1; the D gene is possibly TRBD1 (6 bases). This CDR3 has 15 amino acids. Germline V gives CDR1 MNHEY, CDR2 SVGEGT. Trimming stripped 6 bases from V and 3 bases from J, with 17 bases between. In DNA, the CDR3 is TGTGCCAGCAGGGAGGGCGGACAGCGATACACTGAAGCTTTCTTT. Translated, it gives CASREGGQRYTEAFF.

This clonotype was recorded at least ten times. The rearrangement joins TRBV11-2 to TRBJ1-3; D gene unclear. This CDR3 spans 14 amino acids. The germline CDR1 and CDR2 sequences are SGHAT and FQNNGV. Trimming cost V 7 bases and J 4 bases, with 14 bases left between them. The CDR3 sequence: CASTRGEAGNTIYF. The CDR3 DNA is TGTGCCAGCACCCGCGGGGAGGCCGGAAACACCATATATTTT.

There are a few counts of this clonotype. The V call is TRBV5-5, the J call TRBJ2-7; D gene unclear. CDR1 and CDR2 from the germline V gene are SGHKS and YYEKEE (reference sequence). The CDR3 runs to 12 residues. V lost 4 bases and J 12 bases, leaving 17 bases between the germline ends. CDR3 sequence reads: CASSPKGPALYF. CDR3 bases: TGTGCCAGCAGCCCCAAGGGCCCCGCCCTGTACTTC. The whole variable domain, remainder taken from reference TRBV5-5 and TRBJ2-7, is DAGVTQSPTHLIKTRGQQVTLRCSPISGHKSVSWYQQVLGQGPQFIFQYYEKEERGRGNFPDRFSARQFPNYSSELNVNALLLGDSALYLCASSPKGPALYFGPGTRLTVT.

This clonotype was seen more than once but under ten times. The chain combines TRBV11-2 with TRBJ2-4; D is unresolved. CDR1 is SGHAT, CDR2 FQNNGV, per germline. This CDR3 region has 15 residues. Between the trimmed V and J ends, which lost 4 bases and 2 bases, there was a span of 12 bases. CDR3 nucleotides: TGTGCCAGCAGCTCCCCGACCAGTACCAAAAACATTCAGTACTTC. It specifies CASSSPTSTKNIQYF.

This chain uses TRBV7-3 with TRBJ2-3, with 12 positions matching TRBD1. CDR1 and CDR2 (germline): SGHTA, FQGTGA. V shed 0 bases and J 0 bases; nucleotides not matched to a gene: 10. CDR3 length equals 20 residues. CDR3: CASSLTPGQGASRSTDTQYF. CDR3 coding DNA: TGTGCCAGCAGCTTAACACCGGGACAGGGGGCATCCCGTAGCACAGATACGCAGTATTTT.

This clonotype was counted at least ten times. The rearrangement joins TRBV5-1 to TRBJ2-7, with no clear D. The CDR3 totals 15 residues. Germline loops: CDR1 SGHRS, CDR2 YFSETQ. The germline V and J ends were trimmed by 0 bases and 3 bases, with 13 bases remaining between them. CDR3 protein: CASSLEGIEIYEQYF. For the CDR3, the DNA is TGCGCCAGCAGCTTGGAGGGAATAGAAATCTACGAGCAGTACTTC.

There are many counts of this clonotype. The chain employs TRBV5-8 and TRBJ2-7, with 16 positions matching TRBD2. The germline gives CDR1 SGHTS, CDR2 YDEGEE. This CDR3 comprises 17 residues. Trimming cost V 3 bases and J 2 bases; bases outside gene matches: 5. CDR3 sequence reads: CASSSTGTSGGAYEQYF. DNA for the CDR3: TGTGCCAGCAGCTCAACCGGGACTAGCGGGGGGGCCTACGAGCAGTACTTC.

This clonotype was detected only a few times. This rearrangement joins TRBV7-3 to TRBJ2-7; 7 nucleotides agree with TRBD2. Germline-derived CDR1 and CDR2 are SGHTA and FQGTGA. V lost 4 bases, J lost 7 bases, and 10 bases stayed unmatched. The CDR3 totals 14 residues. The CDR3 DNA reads TGTGCCAGCAGCTCCACCGGGGGGAACTGGGAGCAGTACTTC. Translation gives CASSSTGGNWEQYF.

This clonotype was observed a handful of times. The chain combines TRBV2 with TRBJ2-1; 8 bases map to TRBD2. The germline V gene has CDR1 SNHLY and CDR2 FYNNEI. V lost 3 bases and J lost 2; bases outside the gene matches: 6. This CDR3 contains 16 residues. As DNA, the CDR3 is TGTGCCAGCAGTGAGGGACTAGACCACACCTACAATGAGCAGTTCTTC. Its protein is CASSEGLDHTYNEQFF.

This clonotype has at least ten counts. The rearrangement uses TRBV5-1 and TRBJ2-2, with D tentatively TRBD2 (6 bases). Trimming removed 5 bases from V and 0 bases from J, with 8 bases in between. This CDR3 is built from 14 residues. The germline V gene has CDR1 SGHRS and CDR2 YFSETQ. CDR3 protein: CASRGTPNTGELFF. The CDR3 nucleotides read TGCGCCAGCAGGGGGACTCCGAACACCGGGGAGCTGTTTTTT.

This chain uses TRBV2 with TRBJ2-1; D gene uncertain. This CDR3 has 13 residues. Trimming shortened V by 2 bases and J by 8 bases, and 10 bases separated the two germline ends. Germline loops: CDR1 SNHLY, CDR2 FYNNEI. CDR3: CASSEHPSHEQFF. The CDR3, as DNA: TGTGCCAGCAGTGAACACCCTTCGCATGAGCAGTTCTTC.

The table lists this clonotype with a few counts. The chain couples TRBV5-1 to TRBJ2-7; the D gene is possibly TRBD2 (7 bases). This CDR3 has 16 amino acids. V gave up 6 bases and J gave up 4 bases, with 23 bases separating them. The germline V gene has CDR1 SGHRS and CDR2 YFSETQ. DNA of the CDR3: TGCGCCAGCACCTTCACCTCGAGGGGGGGACCTTACGAGCAGTACTTC. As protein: CASTFTSRGGPYEQYF.

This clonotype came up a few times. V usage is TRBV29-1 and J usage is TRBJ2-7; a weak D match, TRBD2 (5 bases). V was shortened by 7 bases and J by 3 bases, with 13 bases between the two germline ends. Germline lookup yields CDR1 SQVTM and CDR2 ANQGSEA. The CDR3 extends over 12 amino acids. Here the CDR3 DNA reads TGCAGCGCAGAGGGTCGAGGCTACGAGCAGTACTTC. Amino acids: CSAEGRGYEQYF.

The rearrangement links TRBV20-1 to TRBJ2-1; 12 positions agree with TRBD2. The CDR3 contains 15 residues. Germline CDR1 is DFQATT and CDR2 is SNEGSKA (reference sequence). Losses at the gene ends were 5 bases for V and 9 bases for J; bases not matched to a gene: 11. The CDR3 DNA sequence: TGCAGTGCTTCTTATATGGGACTAGCGGGTTCTGAGCAGTTCTTC. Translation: CSASYMGLAGSEQFF.

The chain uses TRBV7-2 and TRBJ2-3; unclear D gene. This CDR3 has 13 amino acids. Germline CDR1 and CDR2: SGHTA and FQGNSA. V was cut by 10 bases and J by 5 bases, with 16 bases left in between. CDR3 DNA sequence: TGTGCCACCGAGCAAGGCGGAAGAGATACGCAGTATTTT. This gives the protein CATEQGGRDTQYF.

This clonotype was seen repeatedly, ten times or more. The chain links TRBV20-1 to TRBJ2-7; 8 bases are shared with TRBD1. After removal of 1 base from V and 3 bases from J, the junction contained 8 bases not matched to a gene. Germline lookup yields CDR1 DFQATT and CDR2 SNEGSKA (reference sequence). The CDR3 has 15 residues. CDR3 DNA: TGCAGTGCTAGAGTCCCGGGGACAGGAAGCTACGAGCAGTACTTC. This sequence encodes CSARVPGTGSYEQYF.